This T cell receptor (beta chain) was profiled in a study of identical twins. This clonotype was seen ten or more times. Germline CDR1 LGHNA, CDR2 YNFKEQ. With V trimmed by 4 bases and J by 3 bases, 2 bases remained unmatched. The CDR3 consists of 15 residues. MiXCR, run by TCRdb on the 5' RACE reads, gives a single entry per CDR3 protein. The sample holds some 590,000 distinct CDR3 sequences, 7.5% to 10% seen once. These data are also associated with another study on yellow fever vaccine responses in identical twins.

The receptor was isolated from a woman aged 18-35 years in good health. This rearrangement joins TRBV4-2 to TRBJ2-5, with 13 bases that match TRBD2. Sequenced input: PBMCs. This CDR3 is CASSPGTSGKETQYF. For the CDR3, the DNA is TGTGCCAGCAGCCCCGGGACTAGCGGGAAAGAGACCCAGTACTTC.